The rows below give T cell receptor beta chains drawn from one sample of a study of graft-versus-host responses after intestinal transplantation. Method: immunoSEQ multiplex PCR; TCRdb's copy keeps in-frame clones and lacks some. The sample shows several thousand clones, roughly 30% of them seen only once. The source was alloreactive CD8+ T cells from a mixed lymphocyte reaction culture, collected before intestinal transplant. These receptor sequences come from a human patient who received an intestinal transplant. Both conserved end residues are part of each CDR3. A D gene is named only where the DNA matches it firmly.

d_call,v_call,j_call,cdr3_aa
TRBD2,TRBV4-1,TRBJ2-1,CASSHKKLAVAYNEQFF
NA,TRBV2,TRBJ1-1,CASRDTGRTEAFF
NA,TRBV7-8,TRBJ2-5,CASSPFWAPRKETQYF
NA,TRBV5-1,TRBJ2-7,CASSLSYSTHYEQYF
NA,TRBV30,TRBJ2-7,CAWSAVASYEQYF
NA,TRBV5-4,TRBJ1-4,CASSFFGGEDNEKLFF
TRBD1,TRBV5-1,TRBJ2-1,CASSTSGTGYNEQFF
NA,TRBV5-4,TRBJ2-7,CARGRGEQYF
NA,TRBV4-3,TRBJ1-2,CASSQDWGGGYGYTF
TRBD2,TRBV7-8,TRBJ2-3,CASSLRLAGITDTQYF
NA,TRBV27,TRBJ1-2,CASSSTGFGGYTF
NA,TRBV9,TRBJ1-6,CASSVGPGRKNSPLHF
NA,TRBV19,TRBJ1-6,CASSYLPGTRYNSPLHF
TRBD2,TRBV4-1,TRBJ2-7,CASSQVATSGYEQYF
NA,TRBV9,TRBJ1-2,CASSVGARNYGYTF
TRBD1,TRBV29-1,TRBJ2-1,CSVAGTGPNEQFF
NA,TRBV27,TRBJ1-4,CASRSYREGKLFF
NA,TRBV7-9,TRBJ1-1,CASSFGGWGTEAFF
NA,TRBV11-3,TRBJ1-1,CASSGYREMNTEAFF
TRBD2,TRBV19,TRBJ2-7,CASSLTSGVAYEQYF
TRBD2,TRBV7-7,TRBJ2-1,CASSPYYERGYNEQFF
NA,TRBV7-9,TRBJ2-7,CASSVTYEQYF